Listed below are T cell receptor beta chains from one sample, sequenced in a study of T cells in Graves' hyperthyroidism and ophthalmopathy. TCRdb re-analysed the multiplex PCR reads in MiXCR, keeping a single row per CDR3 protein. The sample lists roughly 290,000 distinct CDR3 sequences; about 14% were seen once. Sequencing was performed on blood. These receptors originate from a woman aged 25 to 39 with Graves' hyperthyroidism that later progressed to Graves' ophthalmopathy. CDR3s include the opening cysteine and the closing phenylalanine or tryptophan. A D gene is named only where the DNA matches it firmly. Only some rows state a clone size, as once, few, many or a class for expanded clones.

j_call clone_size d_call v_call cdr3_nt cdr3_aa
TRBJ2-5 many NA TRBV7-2 TGTGCCAGCAGCTTAGCACCCGGAGAGACCCAGTACTTC CASSLAPGETQYF
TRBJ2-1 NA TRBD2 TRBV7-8 TGTGCCAGCAGCTTCCCCGACAGGACTAGCGGGGGGGGTGTAGATGAGCAGTTCTTC CASSFPDRTSGGGVDEQFF
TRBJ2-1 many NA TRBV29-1 TGCAGCGCTTGGGGGATTGGGGGGAATGAGCAGTTCTTC CSAWGIGGNEQFF
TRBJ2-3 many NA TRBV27 TGTGCCAGCACCACCCCAATGGGCTTCACAGATACGCAGTATTTT CASTTPMGFTDTQYF
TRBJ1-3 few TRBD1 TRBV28 TGTGCCAGCAGTTCGGGACAGGGTCGCGGCACCATATATTTT CASSSGQGRGTIYF
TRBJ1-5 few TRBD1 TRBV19 TGTGCCAGTAGTAGACAGGGGGCTGGCAATCAGCCCCAGCATTTT CASSRQGAGNQPQHF
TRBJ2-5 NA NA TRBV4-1 TGCGCCAGCAGCCCCTTGGGCCACCATCAGCGAGAGACCCAGTACTTC CASSPLGHHQRETQYF
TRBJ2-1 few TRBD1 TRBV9 TGTGCCAGCAGCGTCACAGGGGATGAGCAGTTCTTC CASSVTGDEQFF
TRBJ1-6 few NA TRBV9 TGTGCCAGCAGCTCACCTTTAGATAATTCACCCCTCCACTTT CASSSPLDNSPLHF
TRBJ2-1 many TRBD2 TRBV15 TGTGCCACCAGCAGAGAGGTAGCGGGAGGGCCGACGTATGAGCAGTTCTTC CATSREVAGGPTYEQFF
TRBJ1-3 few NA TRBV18 TGTGCCAGCTCACCGTCCCAGGGCTCGGGCTCTGGAAACACCATATATTTT CASSPSQGSGSGNTIYF
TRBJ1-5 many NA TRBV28 TGTGCCAGCAGTTTAAGACTCGGTCCGTATAGCAATCAGCCCCAGCATTTT CASSLRLGPYSNQPQHF
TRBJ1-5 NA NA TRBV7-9 TGTGCCAGCAGCCGCTCCCAGGAACTAAATCAGCCCCAGCATTTT CASSRSQELNQPQHF
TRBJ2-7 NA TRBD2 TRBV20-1 TGCAGTGCTAGGCCGTTGGGGGGGAGCTCCTACGAGCAGTACTTC CSARPLGGSSYEQYF
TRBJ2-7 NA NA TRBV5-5 TGTGCCAGCAGCTTGGCCATGACCCTCGAGCAGTACTTC CASSLAMTLEQYF